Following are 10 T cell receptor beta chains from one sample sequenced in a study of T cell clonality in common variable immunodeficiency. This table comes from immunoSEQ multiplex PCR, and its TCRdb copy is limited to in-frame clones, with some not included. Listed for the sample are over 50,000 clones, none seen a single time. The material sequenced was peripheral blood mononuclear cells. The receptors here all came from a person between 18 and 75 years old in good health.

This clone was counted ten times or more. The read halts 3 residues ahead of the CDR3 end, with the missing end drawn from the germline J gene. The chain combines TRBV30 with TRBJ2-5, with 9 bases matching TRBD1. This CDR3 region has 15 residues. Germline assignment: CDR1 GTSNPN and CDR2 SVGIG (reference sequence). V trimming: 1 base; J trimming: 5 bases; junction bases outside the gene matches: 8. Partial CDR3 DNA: TGTGCCTGGAGTGACGGACAGGGGAGGTGGGAGACC. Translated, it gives CAWSDGQGRWET. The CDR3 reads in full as CAWSDGQGRWETQYF.

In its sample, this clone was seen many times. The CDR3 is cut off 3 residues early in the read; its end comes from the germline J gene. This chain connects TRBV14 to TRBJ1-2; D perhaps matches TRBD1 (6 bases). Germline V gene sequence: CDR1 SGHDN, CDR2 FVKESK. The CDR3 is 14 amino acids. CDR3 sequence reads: CASSQDPGVRGYTF. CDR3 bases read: TGTGCCAGCAGCCAAGATCCAGGGGTTCGGGGC.

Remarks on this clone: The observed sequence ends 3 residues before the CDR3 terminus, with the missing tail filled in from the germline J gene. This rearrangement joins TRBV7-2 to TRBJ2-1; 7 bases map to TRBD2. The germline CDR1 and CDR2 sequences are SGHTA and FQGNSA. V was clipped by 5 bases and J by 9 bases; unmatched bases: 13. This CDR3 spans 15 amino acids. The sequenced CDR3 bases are TGTGCCAGCAGCCCCCACGGTGGCGGGAGACTTGAG. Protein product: CASSPHGGGRLE. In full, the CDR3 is CASSPHGGGRLEQFF.

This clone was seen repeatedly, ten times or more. CDR3: CASSITGTSGGYTF. CDR3 bases read: TGTGCCAGTAGTATAACAGGGACCTCGGGAGGC. The chain recombines TRBV19 with TRBJ1-2; D is perhaps TRBD1 (6 bases). The CDR3 extends 3 residues past the end of the read, so its final part is completed from the germline J gene. CDR1 and CDR2 (germline): LNHDA, SQIVND (reference sequence). The length of the CDR3 is 14 residues.

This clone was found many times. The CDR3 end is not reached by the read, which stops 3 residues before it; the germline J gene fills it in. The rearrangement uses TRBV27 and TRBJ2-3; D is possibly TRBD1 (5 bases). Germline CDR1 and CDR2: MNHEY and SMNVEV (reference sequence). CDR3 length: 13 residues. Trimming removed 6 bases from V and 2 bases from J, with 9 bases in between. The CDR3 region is CASRTANTDTQYF. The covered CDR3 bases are TGTGCCAGCAGGACAGCGAACACAGATACG.

The CDR3 DNA, read in part, is TGTGCCAGCAGCCCAATCCCAGGAGCGGGGCGGGGCGAG. It specifies CASSPIPGAGRGE. The full CDR3 protein is CASSPIPGAGRGEQYF. The chain couples TRBV7-6 to TRBJ2-7, with 7 positions matching TRBD2. The sequence runs out 3 residues before the end of the CDR3; the remainder is reconstructed from the germline J gene. CDR1 and CDR2 (germline): SGHVS, FNYEAQ. This CDR3 is built from 16 residues. Unmatched junction bases numbered 16, after V lost 5 bases and J lost 6 bases.

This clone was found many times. CDR3 DNA (partial): TGTGCCAGCAGCCTGGACAGTCTTAGCACAGATACG. It encodes CASSLDSLSTDT. Given in full, the CDR3 is CASSLDSLSTDTQYF. The chain links TRBV5-4 to TRBJ2-3; D may be TRBD1 (6 bases). The read stops 3 residues short of the end of the CDR3; the missing end is completed from the germline J gene. Germline values: CDR1 SGHNT, CDR2 YYREEE (reference sequence). CDR3 length: 15 residues. With 4 bases removed from V and 0 bases from J, the gap between germline ends came to 12 bases.

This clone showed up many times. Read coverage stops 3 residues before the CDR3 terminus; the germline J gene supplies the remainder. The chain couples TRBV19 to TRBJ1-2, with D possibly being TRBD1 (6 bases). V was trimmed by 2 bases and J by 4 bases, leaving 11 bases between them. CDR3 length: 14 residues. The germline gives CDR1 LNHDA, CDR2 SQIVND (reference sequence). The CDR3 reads CASSILDRPYGYTF. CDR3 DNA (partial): TGTGCCAGTAGTATACTTGACAGGCCCTATGGC.

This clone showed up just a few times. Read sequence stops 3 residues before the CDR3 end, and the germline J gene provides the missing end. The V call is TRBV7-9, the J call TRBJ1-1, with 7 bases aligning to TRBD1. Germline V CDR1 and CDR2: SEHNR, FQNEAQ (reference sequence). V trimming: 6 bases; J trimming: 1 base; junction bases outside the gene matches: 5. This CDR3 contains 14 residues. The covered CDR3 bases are TGTGCCAGCAGGAGGGGACAGACGAACACTGAA. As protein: CASRRGQTNTE. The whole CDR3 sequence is CASRRGQTNTEAFF.

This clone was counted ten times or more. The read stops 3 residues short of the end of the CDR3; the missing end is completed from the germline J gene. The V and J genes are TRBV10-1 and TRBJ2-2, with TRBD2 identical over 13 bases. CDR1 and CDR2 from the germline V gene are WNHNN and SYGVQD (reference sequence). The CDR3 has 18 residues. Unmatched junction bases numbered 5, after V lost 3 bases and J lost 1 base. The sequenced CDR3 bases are TGCGCCAGCAGTGAAGTATGGACTAGCGGGGGGAACACCGGGGAG. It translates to CASSEVWTSGGNTGE. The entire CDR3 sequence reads CASSEVWTSGGNTGELFF.